These 13 T cell receptor beta chains were all obtained from the same sample, sequenced in a study of tumor-infiltrating lymphocytes in oesophageal squamous cell carcinoma (TCRdb year 2016). Library prep was done by PCR. Sequencing was performed on an Illumina HiSeq 2000. TCRdb handled the public reads itself, with Q25 trimming in fastp and clone calling in MiXCR, and kept productive beta chains. Rows with one shared CDR3 protein collapse into an entry with the most common genes and DNA. The sample has around 19,000 distinct CDR3 sequences on record, about 40% of them singletons. The top ten hold over 15% of the sample. Sequenced sample: normal esophageal tissue next to the tumor. Every receptor here comes from a female donor with esophageal squamous cell carcinoma.

The chain combines TRBV27 with TRBJ2-1; the D call may be TRBD1 or TRBD2 (5 bases each). The CDR3 totals 14 residues. Between the trimmed V and J ends, which lost 3 bases and 9 bases, there was a span of 15 bases. The germline CDR1 and CDR2 sequences are MNHEY and SMNVEV (reference sequence). CDR3 DNA: TGTGCCAGCAGTTTCCGGGACGCTGGGGGTGAGCAGTTCTTC. Its protein product is CASSFRDAGGEQFF.

This clonotype was seen a few times. The chain couples TRBV18 to TRBJ2-3; perhaps TRBD1 as D (6 bases). CDR1 and CDR2 from the germline V gene are KGHSH and LQKENI. V gave up 0 bases and J gave up 3 bases, with 10 bases separating them. CDR3 length: 15 residues. This chain's CDR3 is CASSPPGARTDTQYF. In nucleotides, the CDR3 is TGTGCCAGCTCACCACCGGGGGCGCGGACAGATACGCAGTATTTT. The whole variable domain, remainder taken from reference TRBV18 and TRBJ2-3, is NAGVMQNPRHLVRRRGQEARLRCSPMKGHSHVYWYRQLPEEGLKFMVYLQKENIIDESGMPKERFSAEFPKEGPSILRIQQVVRGDSAAYFCASSPPGARTDTQYFGPGTRLTVL.

The chain has TRBV7-6 and TRBJ1-5; tentatively, D is TRBD1 (5 bases). Germline V lookup: CDR1 SGHVS, CDR2 FNYEAQ. Deletions cut 5 bases from V and 3 bases from J, with 8 bases between. The CDR3 is 13 amino acids. CDR3 DNA: TGTGCCAGCAGCCCAGGGAACAATCAGCCCCAGCATTTT. Its translation is CASSPGNNQPQHF.

This clonotype has ten or more counts. The J gene is TRBJ2-3, the V gene TRBV28, with 14 bases that match TRBD2. The length of the CDR3 is 17 residues. The V and J ends lost 8 bases and 6 bases, in that order; junction bases with no gene match: 13. CDR1 is MDHEN and CDR2 is SYDVKM in the germline V gene. CDR3 sequence (DNA): TGTGCCAGCCTTCTCGAAGTGGGACTAGCGGGAGTGGATACGCAGTATTTT. This sequence encodes CASLLEVGLAGVDTQYF.

In its sample, this clonotype was seen many times. The chain links TRBV24-1 to TRBJ2-2, with no clear D. CDR3 length equals 15 residues. With 4 bases removed from V and 7 bases from J, the gap between germline ends came to 15 bases. Germline V gene data show CDR1 as KGHDR and CDR2 as SFDVKD. DNA of the CDR3: TGTGCCACCAGTGAGATGGGTCGAGGCGACGGGGAGCTGTTTTTT. Protein sequence: CATSEMGRGDGELFF.

This clonotype was recorded at least ten times. The chain links TRBV5-1 to TRBJ2-7, with 13 bases aligning to TRBD2. This CDR3 comprises 15 residues. Germline CDR1 reads SGHRS; CDR2 reads YFSETQ. Unmatched junction bases numbered 4, after V lost 4 bases and J lost 3 bases. CDR3 coding DNA: TGCGCCAGCAGCCCTGGGACTAGCGGGGTCTACGAGCAGTACTTC. Translation: CASSPGTSGVYEQYF.

This clonotype has only a few counts. V is TRBV19 and J is TRBJ1-5, with D unresolved. The CDR3 covers 16 residues. Germline values: CDR1 LNHDA, CDR2 SQIVND (reference sequence). V was clipped by 5 bases and J by 2 bases, with 16 bases between them. CDR3 DNA sequence: TGTGCCAGTAGTCCTCAGATCCGGTGGGGCAATCAGCCCCAGCATTTT. Residues: CASSPQIRWGNQPQHF.

This clonotype was detected many times. Just one base apart from a much larger clone, this may be a read error. Here the CDR3 DNA reads TGTGCCAGCAGCTTGTTTCTTTCCAATGAGCAGTACTTC. Translated: CASSLFLSNEQYF. The rearrangement uses TRBV5-6 and TRBJ2-7; D is unresolved. This CDR3 is 13 amino acids long. V lost 1 base to trimming and J lost 7 bases, with 12 bases between them. The germline CDR1 and CDR2 sequences are SGHDT and YYEEEE. The whole variable domain, filled in from reference TRBV5-6 and TRBJ2-7, reads DAGVTQSPTHLIKTRGQQVTLRCSPKSGHDTVSWYQQALGQGPQFIFQYYEEEERQRGNFPDRFSGHQFPNYSSELNVNALLLGDSALYLCASSLFLSNEQYFGPGTRLTVT.

For this clonotype: Germline is not matched at one junction end, which may reflect a read error. The chain employs TRBV20-1 and TRBJ1-2, with TRBD1 as a possible D gene (6 bases). CDR1 and CDR2 from the germline V gene are DFQATT and SNEGSKA (reference sequence). This CDR3 has 14 amino acids. The CDR3, as DNA: TGCAGTGCTAGCAGCGGGACAAACCTCTATGGCTACATCTTC. Translated, it gives CSASSGTNLYGYIF.

This chain links TRBV6-6 with TRBJ2-3; D gene unclear. Germline assignment: CDR1 MNHNY and CDR2 SVGAGI (reference sequence). CDR3 length: 15 amino acids. The V gene lost 6 bases and the J gene lost 8 bases, with 21 bases spanning the gap. This CDR3 is CASSTTDRRLATQYF. The DNA for the CDR3 is TGTGCCAGCAGCACGACGGATCGGAGATTGGCTACGCAGTATTTT.

V is TRBV7-9 and J is TRBJ2-5, with TRBD2 as a possible D gene (6 bases). The germline CDR1 and CDR2 sequences are SEHNR and FQNEAQ (reference sequence). This CDR3 has 12 residues. V shed 3 bases and J shed 9 bases, with 11 bases lying between them. The CDR3 protein is CASSLTAGSQYF. CDR3 sequence (DNA): TGTGCCAGCAGCTTGACCGCGGGGTCCCAGTACTTC. Supplemented by reference TRBV7-9 and TRBJ2-5, the full variable domain reads DTGVSQNPRHKITKRGQNVTFRCDPISEHNRLYWYRQTLGQGPEFLTYFQNEAQLEKSRLLSDRFSAERPKGSFSTLEIQRTEQGDSAMYLCASSLTAGSQYFGPGTRLLVL.

The chain carries TRBV12-3 or TRBV12-4 and TRBJ2-3, with 7 bases aligning to TRBD2. TRBJ2-7 matches the DNA end more closely, so the J call is doubtful. This CDR3 comprises 14 residues. The CDR3 DNA reads TGTGCCAGCAGGCCCTCGGGACTAACCTACGAGCAGTACTTC. It encodes CASRPSGLTYEQYF.

This clonotype was picked up many times. V usage is TRBV2 and J usage is TRBJ2-7; TRBD1 matches at 9 bases. CDR1 and CDR2 from the germline V gene are SNHLY and FYNNEI. The length of the CDR3 is 12 residues. With 6 bases clipped from V and 5 bases from J, the junction kept 2 bases outside the gene matches. CDR3 loop: CASSRDRDEQYF. Here the CDR3 DNA reads TGTGCCAGCAGCCGGGACAGGGACGAGCAGTACTTC.